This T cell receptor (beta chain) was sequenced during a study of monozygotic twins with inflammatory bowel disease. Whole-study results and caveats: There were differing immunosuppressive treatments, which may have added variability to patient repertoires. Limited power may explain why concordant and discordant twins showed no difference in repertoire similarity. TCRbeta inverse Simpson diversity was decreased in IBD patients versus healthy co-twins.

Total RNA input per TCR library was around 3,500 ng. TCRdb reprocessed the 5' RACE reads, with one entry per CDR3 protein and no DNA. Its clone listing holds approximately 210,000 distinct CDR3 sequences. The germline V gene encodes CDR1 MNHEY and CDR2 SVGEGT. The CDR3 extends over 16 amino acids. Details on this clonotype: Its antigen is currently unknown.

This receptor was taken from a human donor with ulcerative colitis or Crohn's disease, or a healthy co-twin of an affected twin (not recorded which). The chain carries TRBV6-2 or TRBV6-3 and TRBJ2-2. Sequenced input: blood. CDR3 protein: CASSYGRTRNTGELFF.